The sequence of this T cell receptor (beta chain) was determined in a study of B cell selection in AIRE deficiency. Sorted regulatory T cells were CD4-positive, CD25-high and CD127-low or negative. Sequenced by immunoSEQ multiplex PCR; TCRdb stores in-frame clones only, minus some. The table includes under 6,500 clones, roughly 86% detected once. The CDR3 consists of 14 residues. Germline loops: CDR1 SGHNT, CDR2 YENEEA. V was pared by 5 bases and J by 2 bases, with 13 bases between. Sequencing used Tregs sorted from PBMCs. The receptor was derived from a human donor with AIRE deficiency. The chain recombines TRBV11-3 with TRBJ2-7, with a possible D match to TRBD1 (5 bases). Here the CDR3 reads CASSPRVGAYEQYF. The CDR3 DNA reads as TGTGCCAGCAGCCCCCGGGTAGGGGCCTACGAGCAGTACTTC.